This T cell receptor beta chain comes out of a study of vaccination and CD4 T cells after COVID-19 (dated by TCRdb to 2022 to 2024). Concerning the study at large: SARS-CoV-2 positivity had been established in the convalescent patients by nasal swab PCR, and mild disease was recorded in roughly ten of these patients and severe disease in one. In the convalescent cohort there were six males and four females, among whom were two Hispanic individuals, seven Caucasians, two Asians and one multiracial person. Two doses of either the Pfizer-BioNTech BNT162b2 vaccine (n=8) or the Moderna mRNA-1273 vaccine (n=2) were administered to participants. Post-COVID blood samples from convalescent patients were collected a median of around 100 days after diagnosis, with a range of 35 to 161 days. Post-vaccine blood samples were obtained a median of approximately 74 days after the second vaccine dose, with a range of about 13 to 241 days. Culture stimuli were overlapping spike peptide pools from SARS-CoV-2 and from the common cold coronaviruses HCoV-NL63, HCoV-OC43 and HCoV-229E. In control cultures, a CEFX viral epitope pool was used as positive control, an HIV-1 Nef peptide pool was used as negative control, or no peptide was added. In approximately eleven COVID-19 convalescent patients and a handful of infection-naive healthy vaccine recipients, the spike-specific CD4+ TCR repertoire before mRNA vaccination was compared with the repertoire after mRNA vaccination. Results the study describes overall, beyond this receptor: The study included relatively few convalescent patients and did not analyze early timepoints after natural infection. Of the vaccine-specific clones in convalescent patients, 304 of 307, or nearly all, reacted only to SARS-CoV-2 spike and did not cross-react with common cold coronaviruses. An increase in the median number of SARS-CoV-2-reactive clonotypes from around 20 after infection to a few dozen after vaccination was observed, but the change was not found to be significant. In convalescent patients, a median approximately 86% of post-vaccine SARS-CoV-2-reactive clones were detected only after vaccination, suggesting vaccine-specific priming.

Receptors were amplified or captured by PCR. TCR sequencing of DNA from cultured CD4+ T cells used the Oncomine TCR Beta short-read assay at the Johns Hopkins FTIC core. The QIAamp micro DNA kit was used to extract genomic DNA from the cultured CD4+ T cells. The Oncomine TCR Beta libraries from cultured CD4+ T cells were pooled using unique dual indexes and then sequenced on an Illumina iSeq 100. In the paper's pipeline: Non-productive sequences were removed, and CDR3s that did not start with C, did not end with F or W, or were shorter than 7 amino acids were discarded. The MANAFEST web application was used to identify antigen-specific clonotypes by comparing peptide-stimulated wells against reference wells and other culture wells. An FDR below 0.05, an odds ratio above 5, and a productive frequency above 0.1% in at least two of three replicate wells were required for clones to be considered positive. Cross-reactive clonotypes were defined as significantly expanded in both SARS-CoV-2 spike wells and at least one common cold coronavirus spike condition. CDR3 homology was assessed with Levenshtein distances (stringdist) and unrooted phylogenetic trees (ape) in R version 3.6.1. Using fastp trimming at Q25 and MiXCR clonotype assembly, TCRdb reanalyzed the public sequencing data and kept in-frame beta chains. One record per CDR3 amino acid sequence lists the most common genes and DNA. The V and J calls reflect TCRdb's pipeline rather than the authors' work. Within this sample are approximately 20,000 distinct CDR3 sequences, with around three quarters of them counted one time only. Of the sample, 8.5% to 10% falls within the top ten clones.

This specimen's treatment or condition label, per the study, means: approximately 10-day PBMC culture with coronavirus spike peptide pools or control peptides (ViraFEST assay). To expand antigen-specific T cells with peptide pools and then pick out the expanded clonotypes through TCR sequencing, the study relied on the ViraFEST assay. The convalescent patients' positive SARS-CoV-2 PCR tests fell between March and December 2020, which was before the Alpha, Beta and Delta variants emerged in the United States. Each well held approximately 2 million PBMCs cultured in IMDM containing roughly 5% human AB serum and approximately 9.4 IU/ml IL-2, with about 10 ug/ml peptide pools added. On days 3 and 7, half of the culture medium was replaced with fresh IL-2-containing medium. After ten to eleven days of culture, CD4+ T cells were isolated by negative selection using the EasySep CD4+ T cell isolation kit. PBMCs were separated from whole blood using Ficoll-Paque Plus gradient centrifugation and then either used fresh or cryopreserved at -140C. Culture conditions were generally each tested in triplicate wells.

As regards this clonotype: There is no known antigen for this receptor. No base quality information exists; no much larger clone differs at one position.

CDR1 and CDR2 (ENHRY, SYGVKD) derive from the germline V gene. V sheds 7 bases and J sheds 2 bases, leaving 18 bases between their ends. The CDR3 runs 15 amino acids, cysteine and phenylalanine included. Only the CDR3 DNA stays, 45 bases, in frame from base 1. The rearranged segments are TRBV10-3 and TRBJ2-7; the D segment could be TRBD2, given 7 matching bases. The receptor was derived from a human donor who had recovered from COVID-19. Sequenced material: CD4+ T cells from blood, cultured in vitro. The CDR3 protein: CAIKGNIGGAYEQYF. Read as DNA, the sequence is TGTGCCATCAAGGGTAACATAGGGGGGGCCTACGAGCAGTACTTC.